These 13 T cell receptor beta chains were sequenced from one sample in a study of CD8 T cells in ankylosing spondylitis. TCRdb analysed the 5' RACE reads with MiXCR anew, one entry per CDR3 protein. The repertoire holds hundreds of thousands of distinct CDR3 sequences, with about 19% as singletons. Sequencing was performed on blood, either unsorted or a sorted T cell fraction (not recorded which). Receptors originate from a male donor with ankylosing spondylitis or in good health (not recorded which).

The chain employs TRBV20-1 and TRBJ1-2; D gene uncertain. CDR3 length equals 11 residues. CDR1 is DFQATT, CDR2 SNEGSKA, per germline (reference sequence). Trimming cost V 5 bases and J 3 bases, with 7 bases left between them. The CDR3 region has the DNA TGCAGTGCTGTCGGTTACTATGGCTACACCTTC. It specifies CSAVGYYGYTF.

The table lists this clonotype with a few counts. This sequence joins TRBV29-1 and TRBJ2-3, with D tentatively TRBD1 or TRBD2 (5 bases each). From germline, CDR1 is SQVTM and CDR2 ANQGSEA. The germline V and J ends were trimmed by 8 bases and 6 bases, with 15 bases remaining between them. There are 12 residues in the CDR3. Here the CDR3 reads CSWGPGSDTQYF. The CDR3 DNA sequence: TGCAGCTGGGGACCGGGGTCGGATACGCAGTATTTT.

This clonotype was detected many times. For the CDR3, the DNA is TGCAGTGCTTCGCGGGGGGGCCCCCCAGATACGCAGTATTTT. Translating it yields CSASRGGPPDTQYF. The rearrangement uses TRBV20-1 and TRBJ2-3; 9 nucleotides agree with TRBD2. Trimming cost V 5 bases and J 4 bases; bases outside gene matches: 7. Germline V gene sequence: CDR1 DFQATT, CDR2 SNEGSKA (reference sequence). This CDR3 has 14 residues.

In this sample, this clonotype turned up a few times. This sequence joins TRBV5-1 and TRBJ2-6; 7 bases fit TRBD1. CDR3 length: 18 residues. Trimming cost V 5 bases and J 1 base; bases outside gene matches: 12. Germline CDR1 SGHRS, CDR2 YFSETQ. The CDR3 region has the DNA TGCGCCAGCAGAGCGACAGGGATAAGCGCTTCTGGGGCCAACGTCCTGACTTTC. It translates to CASRATGISASGANVLTF.

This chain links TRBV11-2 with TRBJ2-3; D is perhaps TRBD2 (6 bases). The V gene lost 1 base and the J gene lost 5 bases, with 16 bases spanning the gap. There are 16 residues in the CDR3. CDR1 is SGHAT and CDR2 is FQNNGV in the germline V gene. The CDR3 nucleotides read TGTGCCAGCAGCTTAGGACTAGTACTCCGCCGAGATACGCAGTATTTT. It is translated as CASSLGLVLRRDTQYF.

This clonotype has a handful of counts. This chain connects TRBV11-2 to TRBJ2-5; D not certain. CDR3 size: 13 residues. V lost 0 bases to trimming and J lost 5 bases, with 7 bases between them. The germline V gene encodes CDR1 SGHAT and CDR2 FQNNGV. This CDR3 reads CASSLEFRETQYF. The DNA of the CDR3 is TGTGCCAGCAGCTTAGAATTTCGGGAGACCCAGTACTTC.

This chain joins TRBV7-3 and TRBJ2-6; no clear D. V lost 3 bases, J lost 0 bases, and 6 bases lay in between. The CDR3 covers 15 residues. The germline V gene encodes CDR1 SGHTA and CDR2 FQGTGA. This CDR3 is CASSFYSSGANVLTF. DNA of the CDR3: TGTGCCAGCAGCTTTTACAGCTCTGGGGCCAACGTCCTGACTTTC.

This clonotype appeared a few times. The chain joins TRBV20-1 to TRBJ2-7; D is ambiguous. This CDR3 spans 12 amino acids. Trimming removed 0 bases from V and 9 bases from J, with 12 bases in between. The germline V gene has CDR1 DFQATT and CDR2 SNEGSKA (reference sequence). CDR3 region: CSARDSTLGQYV. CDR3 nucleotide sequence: TGCAGTGCTAGAGATTCCACCTTGGGGCAGTACGTC.

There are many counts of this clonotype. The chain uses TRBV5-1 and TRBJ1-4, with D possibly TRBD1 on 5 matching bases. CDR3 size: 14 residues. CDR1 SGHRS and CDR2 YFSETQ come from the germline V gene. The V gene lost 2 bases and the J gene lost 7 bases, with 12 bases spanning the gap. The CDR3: CASSFGTSAEKLFF. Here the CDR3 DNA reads TGCGCCAGCAGCTTCGGGACGTCGGCTGAAAAACTGTTTTTT. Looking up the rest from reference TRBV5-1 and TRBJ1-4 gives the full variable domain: KAGVTQTPRYLIKTRGQQVTLSCSPISGHRSVSWYQQTPGQGLQFLFEYFSETQRNKGNFPGRFSGRQFSNSRSEMNVSTLELGDSALYLCASSFGTSAEKLFFGSGTQLSVL.

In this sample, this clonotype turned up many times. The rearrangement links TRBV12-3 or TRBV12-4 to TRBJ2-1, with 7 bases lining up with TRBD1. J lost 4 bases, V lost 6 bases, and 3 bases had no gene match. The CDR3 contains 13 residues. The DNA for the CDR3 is TGTGCCAGCAGACCGGGACAGTACAATGAGCAGTTCTTC. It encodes CASRPGQYNEQFF.

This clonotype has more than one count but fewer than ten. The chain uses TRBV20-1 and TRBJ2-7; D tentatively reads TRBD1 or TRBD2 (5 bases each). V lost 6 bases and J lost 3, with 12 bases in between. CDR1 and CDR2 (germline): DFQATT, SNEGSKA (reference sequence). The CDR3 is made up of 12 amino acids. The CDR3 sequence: CSAWDGYYEQYV. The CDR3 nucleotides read TGCAGTGCGTGGGACGGATACTACGAGCAGTACGTC.

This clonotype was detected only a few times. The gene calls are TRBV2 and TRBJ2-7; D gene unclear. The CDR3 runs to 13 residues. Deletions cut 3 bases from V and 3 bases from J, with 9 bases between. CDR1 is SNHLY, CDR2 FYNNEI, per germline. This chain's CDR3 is CASSDPGYYEQYV. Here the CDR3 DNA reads TGTGCCAGCAGTGATCCGGGCTACTACGAGCAGTACGTC.

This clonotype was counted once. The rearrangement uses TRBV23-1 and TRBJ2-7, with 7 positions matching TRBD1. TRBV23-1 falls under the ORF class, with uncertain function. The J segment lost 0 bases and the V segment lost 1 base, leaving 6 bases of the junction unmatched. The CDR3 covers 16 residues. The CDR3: CASSQFEQGSSYEQYV. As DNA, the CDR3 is TGCGCCAGCAGTCAATTTGAACAGGGGAGCTCCTACGAGCAGTACGTC.